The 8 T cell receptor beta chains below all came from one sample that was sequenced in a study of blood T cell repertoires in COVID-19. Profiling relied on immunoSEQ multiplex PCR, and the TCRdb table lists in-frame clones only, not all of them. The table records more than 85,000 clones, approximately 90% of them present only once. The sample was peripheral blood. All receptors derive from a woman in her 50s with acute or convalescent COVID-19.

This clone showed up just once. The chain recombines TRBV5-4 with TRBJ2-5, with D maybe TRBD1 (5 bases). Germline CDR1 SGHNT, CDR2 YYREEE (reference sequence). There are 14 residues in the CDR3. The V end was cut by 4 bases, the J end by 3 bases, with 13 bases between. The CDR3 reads CASSLYTREETQYF. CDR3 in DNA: TGTGCCAGCAGCCTATACACCAGGGAAGAGACCCAGTACTTC.

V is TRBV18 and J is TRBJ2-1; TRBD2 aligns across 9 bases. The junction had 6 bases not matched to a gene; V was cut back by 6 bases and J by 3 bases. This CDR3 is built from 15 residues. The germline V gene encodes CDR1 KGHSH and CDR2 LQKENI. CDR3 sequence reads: CASSPTSGFYNEQFF. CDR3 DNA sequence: TGTGCCAGCTCCCCCACTAGCGGGTTCTACAATGAGCAGTTCTTC. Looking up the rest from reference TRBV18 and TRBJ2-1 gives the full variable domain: NAGVMQNPRHLVRRRGQEARLRCSPMKGHSHVYWYRQLPEEGLKFMVYLQKENIIDESGMPKERFSAEFPKEGPSILRIQQVVRGDSAAYFCASSPTSGFYNEQFFGPGTRLTVL.

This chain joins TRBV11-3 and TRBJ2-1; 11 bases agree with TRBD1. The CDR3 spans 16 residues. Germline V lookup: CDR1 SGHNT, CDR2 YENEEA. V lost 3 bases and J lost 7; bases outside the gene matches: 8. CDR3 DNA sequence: TGTGCCAGCAGCTTCGCCGGGACAGGGGGAAAAAATGAGCAGTTCTTC. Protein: CASSFAGTGGKNEQFF.

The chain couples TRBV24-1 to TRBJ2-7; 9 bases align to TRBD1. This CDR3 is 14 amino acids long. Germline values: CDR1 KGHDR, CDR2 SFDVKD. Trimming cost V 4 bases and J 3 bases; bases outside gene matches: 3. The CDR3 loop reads CATSETGGNYEQYF. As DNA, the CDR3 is TGTGCCACCAGTGAGACAGGGGGTAACTACGAGCAGTACTTC.

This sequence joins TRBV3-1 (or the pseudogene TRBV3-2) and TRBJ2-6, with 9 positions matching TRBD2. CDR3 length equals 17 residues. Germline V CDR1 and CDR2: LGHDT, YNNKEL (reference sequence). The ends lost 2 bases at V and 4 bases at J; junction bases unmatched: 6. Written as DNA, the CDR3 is TGTGCCAGCAGCCAATGGGGGACTAGCTCCGGGGCCAACGTCCTGACTTTC. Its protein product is CASSQWGTSSGANVLTF.

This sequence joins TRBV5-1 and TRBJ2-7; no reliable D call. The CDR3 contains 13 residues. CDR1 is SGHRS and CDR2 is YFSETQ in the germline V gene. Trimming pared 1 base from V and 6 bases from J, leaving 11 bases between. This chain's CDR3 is CASSLSPGLEQYF. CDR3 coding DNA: TGCGCCAGCAGCTTGTCGCCTGGCCTCGAGCAGTACTTC.

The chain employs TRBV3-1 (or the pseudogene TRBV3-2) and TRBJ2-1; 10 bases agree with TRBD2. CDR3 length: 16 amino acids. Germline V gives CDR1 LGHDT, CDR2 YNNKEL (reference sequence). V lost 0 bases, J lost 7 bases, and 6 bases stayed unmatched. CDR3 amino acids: CASSQDPSGSVNEQFF. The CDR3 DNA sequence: TGTGCCAGCAGCCAAGATCCTAGCGGGAGTGTGAATGAGCAGTTCTTC.

The CDR3 nucleotides read TGTGCCAAAACAGAGAGAGAGTACAATGAGCAGTTCTTC. It encodes CAKTEREYNEQFF. The chain couples TRBV6-4 to TRBJ2-1; D gene uncertain. CDR1 is MRHNA and CDR2 is SNTAGT in the germline V gene. The length of the CDR3 is 13 residues. The V end was cut by 10 bases, the J end by 4 bases, with 14 bases between.